This T cell receptor beta chain was found in a study of blood T cell repertoires in COVID-19. This clone is a singleton in its sample. Clinical histories supplied by participants themselves formed the basis of cohort assignment. Profiled with immunoSEQ multiplex PCR; TCRdb holds only in-frame clones, not every one. The table lists about 270,000 clones, roughly nine tenths of them singletons. Germline V lookup: CDR1 SGHVS, CDR2 FQNEAQ. The CDR3 is 16 amino acids. Trimming left V 7 bases short and J 3 bases short, with 22 bases between. V is TRBV7-8 and J is TRBJ2-7; D is possibly TRBD2 (7 bases). The TCR was taken from a woman aged 18-30 years who had recovered from COVID-19. Sequencing was performed on PBMCs or T cells enriched from blood (not recorded which). The CDR3, as DNA: TGTGCCAGCATCCCTCTTGCGGGGGCCGCGGACTACGAGCAGTACTTC. Translating gives CASIPLAGAADYEQYF.